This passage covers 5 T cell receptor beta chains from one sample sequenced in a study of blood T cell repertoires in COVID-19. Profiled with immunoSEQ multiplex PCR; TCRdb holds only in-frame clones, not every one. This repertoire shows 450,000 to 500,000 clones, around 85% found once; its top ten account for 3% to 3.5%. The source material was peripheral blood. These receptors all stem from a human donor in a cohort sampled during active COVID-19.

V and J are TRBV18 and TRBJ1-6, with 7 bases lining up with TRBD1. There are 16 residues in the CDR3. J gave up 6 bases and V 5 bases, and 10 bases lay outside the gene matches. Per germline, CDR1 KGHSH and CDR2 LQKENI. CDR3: CASSSDRAIGNSPLHF. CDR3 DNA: TGTGCCAGCTCATCCGACAGGGCTATTGGTAATTCACCCCTCCACTTT.

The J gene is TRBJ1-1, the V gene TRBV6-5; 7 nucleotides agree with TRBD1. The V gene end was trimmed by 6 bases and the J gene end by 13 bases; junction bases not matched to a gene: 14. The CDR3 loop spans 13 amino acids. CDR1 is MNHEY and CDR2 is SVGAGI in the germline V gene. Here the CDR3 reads CASRYAGQPSHFF. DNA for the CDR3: TGTGCCAGCAGATATGCGGGACAGCCCTCTCATTTCTTT.

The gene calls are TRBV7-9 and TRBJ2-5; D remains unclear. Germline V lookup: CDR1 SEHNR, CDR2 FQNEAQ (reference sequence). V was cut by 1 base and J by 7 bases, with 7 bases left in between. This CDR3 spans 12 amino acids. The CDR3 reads CASSLEGGTQYF. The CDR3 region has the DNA TGTGCCAGCAGCTTAGAAGGCGGGACCCAGTACTTC.

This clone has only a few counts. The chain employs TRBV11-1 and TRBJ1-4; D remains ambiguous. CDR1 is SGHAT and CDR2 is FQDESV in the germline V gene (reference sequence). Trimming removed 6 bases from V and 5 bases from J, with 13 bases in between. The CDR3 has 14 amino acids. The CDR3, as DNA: TGTGCCAGCAGAAGACTCGGGGAAAATGAAAAACTGTTTTTT. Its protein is CASRRLGENEKLFF.

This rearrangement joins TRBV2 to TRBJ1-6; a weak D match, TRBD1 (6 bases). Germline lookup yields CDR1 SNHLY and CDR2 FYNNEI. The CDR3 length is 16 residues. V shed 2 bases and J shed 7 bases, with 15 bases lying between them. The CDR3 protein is CASSERPRTANSPLHF. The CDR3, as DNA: TGTGCCAGCAGTGAACGGCCGAGGACAGCCAATTCACCCCTCCACTTT.